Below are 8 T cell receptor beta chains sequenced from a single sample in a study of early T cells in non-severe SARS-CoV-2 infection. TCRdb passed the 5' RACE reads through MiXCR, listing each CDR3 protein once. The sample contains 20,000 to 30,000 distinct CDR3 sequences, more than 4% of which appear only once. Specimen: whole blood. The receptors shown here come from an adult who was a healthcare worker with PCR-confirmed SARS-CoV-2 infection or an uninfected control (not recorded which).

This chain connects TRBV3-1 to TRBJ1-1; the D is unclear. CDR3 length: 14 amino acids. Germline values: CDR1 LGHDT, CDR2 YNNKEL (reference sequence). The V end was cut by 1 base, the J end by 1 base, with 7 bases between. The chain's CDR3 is CASSQVERNTEAFF. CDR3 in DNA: TGTGCCAGCAGCCAAGTGGAAAGGAACACTGAAGCTTTCTTT.

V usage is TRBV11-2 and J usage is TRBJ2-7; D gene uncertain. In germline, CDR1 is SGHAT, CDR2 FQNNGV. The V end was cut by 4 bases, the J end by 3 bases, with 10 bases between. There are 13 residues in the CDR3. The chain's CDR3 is CASSSRAIYEQYF. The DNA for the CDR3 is TGTGCCAGCAGCTCAAGGGCTATCTACGAGCAGTACTTC. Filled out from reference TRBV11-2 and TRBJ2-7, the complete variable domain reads EAGVAQSPRYKIIEKRQSVAFWCNPISGHATLYWYQQILGQGPKLLIQFQNNGVVDDSQLPKDRFSAERLKGVDSTLKIQPAKLEDSAVYLCASSSRAIYEQYFGPGTRLTVT.

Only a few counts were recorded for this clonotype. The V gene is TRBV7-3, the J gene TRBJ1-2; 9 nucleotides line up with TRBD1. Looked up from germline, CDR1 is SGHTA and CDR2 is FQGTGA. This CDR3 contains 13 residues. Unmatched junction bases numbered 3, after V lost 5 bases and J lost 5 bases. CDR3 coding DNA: TGTGCCAGCAGCCGTGACAGGGGGTATGGCTACACCTTC. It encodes CASSRDRGYGYTF.

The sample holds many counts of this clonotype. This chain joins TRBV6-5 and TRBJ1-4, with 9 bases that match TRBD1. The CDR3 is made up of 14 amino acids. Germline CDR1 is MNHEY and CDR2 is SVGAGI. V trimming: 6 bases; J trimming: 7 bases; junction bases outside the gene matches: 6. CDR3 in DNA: TGTGCCAGCAGCTCGGGACAGGGCTTTGAAAAACTGTTTTTT. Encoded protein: CASSSGQGFEKLFF.

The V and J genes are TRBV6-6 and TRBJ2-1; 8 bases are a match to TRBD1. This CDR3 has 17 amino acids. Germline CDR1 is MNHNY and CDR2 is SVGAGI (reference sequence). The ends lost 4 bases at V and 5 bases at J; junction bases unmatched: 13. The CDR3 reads CASSSYRTGNRDNEQFF. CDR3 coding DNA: TGTGCCAGCAGTTCCTATAGGACAGGGAATAGAGACAATGAGCAGTTCTTC.

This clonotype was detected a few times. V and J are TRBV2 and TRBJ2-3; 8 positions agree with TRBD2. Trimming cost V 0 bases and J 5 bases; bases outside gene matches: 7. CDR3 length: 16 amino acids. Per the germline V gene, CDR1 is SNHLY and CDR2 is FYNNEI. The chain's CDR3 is CASSEAGGAGEDTQYF. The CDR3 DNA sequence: TGTGCCAGCAGTGAAGCGGGGGGAGCGGGGGAAGATACGCAGTATTTT.

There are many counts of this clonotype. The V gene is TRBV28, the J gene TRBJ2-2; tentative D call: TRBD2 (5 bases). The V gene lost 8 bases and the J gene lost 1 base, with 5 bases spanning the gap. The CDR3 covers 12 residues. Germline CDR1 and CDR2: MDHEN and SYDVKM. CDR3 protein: CASGRNTGELFF. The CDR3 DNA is TGTGCCAGCGGGAGGAACACCGGGGAGCTGTTTTTT.

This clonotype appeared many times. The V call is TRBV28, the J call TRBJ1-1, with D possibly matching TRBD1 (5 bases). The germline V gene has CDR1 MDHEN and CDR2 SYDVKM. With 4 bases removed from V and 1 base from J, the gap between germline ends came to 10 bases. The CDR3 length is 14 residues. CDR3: CASSSLRGNTEAFF. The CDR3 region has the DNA TGTGCCAGCAGTTCCCTGAGGGGGAACACTGAAGCTTTCTTT.